This TCR beta chain appears in the sequencing data of a study of blood T cell repertoires in COVID-19 (dated by TCRdb to 2020 to 2021). For context, the study as a whole: The collaborator samples originated in the United States, Italy and Spain and spanned the acute and convalescent phases of COVID-19. The material from the prospective study consisted of cDNA or gDNA derived from T cells, B-cell-depleted T cells, or PBMCs. The samples were drawn from the first 160 participants of the ongoing ImmuneRACE study and from under 1,500 subjects provided by 6 global collaborators. Subjects who had been exposed to COVID-19, were actively infected with it, or had recovered from it provided the deeply sampled blood TCRbeta repertoires that made up the dataset. Sample metadata almost always included a de-identified subject ID, COVID-19 status, age in years and sex. Where HLA class I and class II types were available, the types were taken from metadata supplied by the sample provider, not from assay-based typing. The repertoires were released in a freely available public database meant as a resource for research on the immune response to SARS-CoV-2. General conclusions and limits of the study: Clinical and demographic metadata were provided uncurated, with the amount varying by source and participant.

This clone appeared a single time. Its binding antigen is unknown. Base-call qualities are not available, and no considerably larger clone is one nucleotide away. Whole blood was collected in K2EDTA tubes by collaborating institutions according to the institutions' own protocols. For TCRbeta analysis, collaborators shipped samples in one of three forms: frozen whole blood, isolated PBMCs, or DNA extracted from either of those sample types. From the cysteine up to the phenylalanine, the CDR3 has a length of 14 residues. CDR3 DNA only is kept here, 42 bases in frame from base 1. Reading the germline V gene (reference sequence) gives CDR1 LGHDT and CDR2 YNNKEL. V is pruned by 4 bases and J by 7 bases, leaving 9 bases of the junction without a gene match. TCRbeta CDR3 regions were amplified from genomic DNA using the immunoSEQ Assay, a bias-controlled multiplex PCR. The authors' pipeline ran thus. The number of nucleated cells in each sample was estimated from the amplification of reference gene primers within the assay. To quantify the absolute abundance of each unique TCRbeta CDR3 rearrangement, sequence reads were collapsed and filtered. For each sample, productive Simpson clonality was calculated as the square root of Simpson's diversity index across productive rearrangements. What TCRdb holds here is the immuneACCESS table cut down to in-frame rearrangements. Part of the clones is not present; checked against another copy, under half of the missing clones reflect an unresolved V gene, and the others are unexplained. The V and J calls and clone size are taken from that table; D and trimming were inferred from the DNA. In this sample the table shows a few hundred thousand clones, about 85% of which occur a single time. Together, the top ten hold around 3% of the sample.

The rearranged segments are TRBV3-1 (or the pseudogene TRBV3-2) and TRBJ1-2, and TRBD1 matches 7 of the central bases. Sample: peripheral blood. The origin of this receptor is a man aged 18 to 29 with active or convalescent COVID-19. Read as DNA, the sequence is TGTGCCAGCAGCCTCCCAGGACAGGTGGGTGGCTACACCTTC. It translates to CASSLPGQVGGYTF.